This T cell receptor (beta chain) was identified during a study of CD8+ T cells in alopecia areata. Study in general: Oral tofacitinib, 5 to 10 mg twice daily, was given in an open-label trial. General study points: Tissue-resident alphabeta T cells belonging to normal skin likewise get sequenced within scalp specimens.

Patients with alopecia areata provided lesional scalp punch biopsies as well as peripheral blood. Sorting of PBMCs yielded the CD4+ and CD8+ T cells. In its sample, this clone was seen once. Its antigen is currently unknown. RNA extraction was followed by reverse transcription into cDNA, which acted as the sequencing template. Data came from immunoSEQ multiplex PCR; TCRdb stores just in-frame clones and leaves some out. The sample holds over 110,000 clones, about 51% seen once. Trimming shortened V by 1 base and J by 2 bases, and 10 bases separated the two germline ends. The V gene's germline CDR1 is SGDLS and CDR2 YYNGEE. CDR3 size: 14 residues.

This sequence joins TRBV9 and TRBJ2-7, with D hard to call. Specimen: CD4+ T cells sorted from blood, collected at week 0. This TCR derives from a human donor with alopecia areata. CDR3 DNA sequence: TGTGCCAGCAGCGTAACCGACACCGCCTACGAGCAGTACTTC. Amino acid sequence: CASSVTDTAYEQYF.